The 32 T cell receptor beta chains below were found in one sample sequenced in a study of early T cells in non-severe SARS-CoV-2 infection. TCRdb used MiXCR to reprocess the 5' RACE reads, holding one entry per CDR3 protein. The data contain 40,000 to 45,000 distinct CDR3 sequences, roughly a tenth of them seen just once; the ten biggest clones take up about 9.5%. The material sequenced was whole blood. These receptors were taken from an adult who was a healthcare worker with PCR-confirmed SARS-CoV-2 infection or an uninfected control (not recorded which).

The chain employs TRBV24-1 and TRBJ2-5; TRBD1 matches at 9 bases. CDR1 is KGHDR and CDR2 is SFDVKD in the germline V gene. This CDR3 contains 16 residues. Trimming removed 6 bases from V and 5 bases from J; junction bases left unmatched: 12. The CDR3 DNA reads TGTGCCACCAGTCCAACCGGGACAGGGTTTCGGGAGACCCAGTACTTC. This codes for CATSPTGTGFRETQYF.

This clonotype occurred many times. The chain is built from TRBV20-1 and TRBJ2-7; 9 nucleotides match TRBD1. J gave up 4 bases and V 0 bases, and 7 bases lay outside the gene matches. CDR3 length: 15 amino acids. Germline-derived CDR1 and CDR2 are DFQATT and SNEGSKA (reference sequence). Here the CDR3 reads CSARDQGQGGYEQYF. CDR3 DNA sequence: TGCAGTGCTAGAGACCAGGGACAGGGAGGTTACGAGCAGTACTTC.

This clonotype was found many times. The chain has TRBV5-1 and TRBJ2-7, with D unresolved. Germline-derived CDR1 and CDR2 are SGHRS and YFSETQ. V lost 6 bases and J lost 0, with 13 bases in between. The CDR3 is 14 residues long. The DNA for the CDR3 is TGCGCCAGCAAGAGCCAGGCCAGCTCCTACGAGCAGTACTTC. Its translation is CASKSQASSYEQYF.

In nucleotides, the CDR3 is TGTGCCAGCACAGACAAGCCGGAGTACGAGCAGTACTTC. Protein sequence: CASTDKPEYEQYF. This chain uses TRBV12-3 or TRBV12-4 with TRBJ2-7; D gene uncertain. Trimming removed 7 bases at V and 4 bases at J, with 14 bases between. The CDR3 sequence is 13 residues long.

This clonotype was counted at least ten times. V usage is TRBV7-6 and J usage is TRBJ2-7; TRBD2 matches 8 bases. The CDR3 length is 15 residues. Per the germline V gene, CDR1 is SGHVS and CDR2 is FNYEAQ. The junction had 8 bases not matched to a gene; V was cut back by 5 bases and J by 2 bases. The CDR3 spells CASSPRGGGTYEQYF. CDR3 DNA: TGTGCCAGCAGCCCTCGGGGGGGCGGTACCTACGAGCAGTACTTC.

This chain connects TRBV30 to TRBJ1-1; D remains ambiguous. The CDR3 contains 11 residues. Trimming pared 2 bases from V and 11 bases from J, leaving 12 bases between. The germline gives CDR1 GTSNPN, CDR2 SVGIG (reference sequence). The CDR3 here is CAWSPGSHAFF. The DNA for the CDR3 is TGTGCCTGGAGTCCGGGATCCCATGCTTTCTTT. The full variable domain, with the rest looked up from reference TRBV30 and TRBJ1-1, is SQTIHQWPATLVQPVGSPLSLECTVEGTSNPNLYWYRQAAGRGLQLLFYSVGIGQISSEVPQNLSASRPQDRQFILSSKKLLLSDSGFYLCAWSPGSHAFFGQGTRLTVV.

The table lists this clonotype with a few counts. The chain has TRBV7-9 and TRBJ2-7; possible D gene TRBD2, 5 bases. V was trimmed by 6 bases and J by 9 bases, leaving 18 bases between them. The germline V gene has CDR1 SEHNR and CDR2 FQNEAQ (reference sequence). This CDR3 has 13 residues. The DNA of the CDR3 is TGTGCCAGCAGTGCTTCAGCTCCGGCGGGGCAGTACTTC. It specifies CASSASAPAGQYF.

This clonotype came up many times. The gene calls are TRBV20-1 and TRBJ2-1, with 8 bases fitting TRBD2. CDR3 length: 16 residues. Germline V gives CDR1 DFQATT, CDR2 SNEGSKA (reference sequence). V shed 0 bases, J shed 8 bases, and the junction held 12 bases outside the gene matches. CDR3 sequence: CSARDRVAGSLDEQFF. CDR3 in DNA: TGCAGTGCTAGAGATCGTGTAGCGGGGAGTCTGGATGAGCAGTTCTTC.

This clonotype was seen many times. This chain's CDR3 is CASSTGQGADYGYTF. The CDR3 DNA follows: TGTGCCAGCAGCACTGGACAGGGGGCGGACTATGGCTACACCTTC. J is TRBJ1-2 and V is TRBV9; TRBD1 matches at 11 bases. From germline, CDR1 is SGDLS and CDR2 YYNGEE. The CDR3 spans 15 residues. The ends lost 4 bases at V and 3 bases at J; junction bases unmatched: 5.

This clonotype was detected ten times or more. The gene calls are TRBV7-2 and TRBJ2-7, with TRBD1 identical over 7 bases. Unmatched junction bases numbered 3, after V lost 5 bases and J lost 2 bases. Germline V gene data show CDR1 as SGHTA and CDR2 as FQGNSA. The CDR3 is 13 amino acids. The CDR3 loop reads CASSRDRAYEQYF. For the CDR3, the DNA is TGTGCCAGCAGCCGGGACAGAGCCTACGAGCAGTACTTC.

The chain employs TRBV7-9 and TRBJ2-3; D uncertain. Germline V gives CDR1 SEHNR, CDR2 FQNEAQ (reference sequence). CDR3 size: 16 residues. Trimming shortened V by 1 base and J by 1 base, and 12 bases separated the two germline ends. The CDR3 protein is CASSLVLTGGTDTQYF. The CDR3, as DNA: TGTGCCAGCAGCTTAGTACTCACGGGTGGCACAGATACGCAGTATTTT.

This clonotype was counted many times. The chain carries TRBV19 and TRBJ1-5; tentative D call: TRBD1 (5 bases). CDR1 LNHDA and CDR2 SQIVND come from the germline V gene (reference sequence). Between the trimmed V and J ends, which lost 6 bases and 11 bases, there was a span of 14 bases. This CDR3 region has 12 residues. This CDR3 reads CASSNRPGAQHF. Here the CDR3 DNA reads TGTGCCAGTAGCAACAGGCCTGGGGCCCAGCATTTT.

This clonotype was observed many times. The gene calls are TRBV5-5 and TRBJ1-5; 9 positions match TRBD1. V dropped 3 bases and J dropped 1; count of bases not matched to a gene: 5. The CDR3 is 16 amino acids. Germline CDR1 reads SGHKS; CDR2 reads YYEKEE (reference sequence). The DNA of the CDR3 is TGTGCCAGCAGCTGGGGCGGGACAGGGAGCAATCAGCCCCAGCATTTT. Protein product: CASSWGGTGSNQPQHF.

This clonotype was recorded at least ten times. The V gene is TRBV19, the J gene TRBJ1-4; tentatively, D is TRBD1 (6 bases). Germline values: CDR1 LNHDA, CDR2 SQIVND (reference sequence). The V end lost 9 bases, the J end lost 11 bases, and 22 bases lay between the germline ends. The CDR3 totals 14 residues. CDR3 sequence (DNA): TGTGCCAGCAGACCCATGAGGGGGGGAGATAAACTGTTTTTT. Encoded protein: CASRPMRGGDKLFF. Full variable domain (missing parts from reference TRBV19 and TRBJ1-4): DGGITQSPKYLFRKEGQNVTLSCEQNLNHDAMYWYRQDPGQGLRLIYYSQIVNDFQKGDIAEGYSVSREKKESFPLTVTSAQKNPTAFYLCASRPMRGGDKLFFGSGTQLSVL.

This clonotype was picked up many times. The V and J genes are TRBV24-1 and TRBJ2-7; D unresolved. This CDR3 contains 12 residues. The germline V and J ends were trimmed by 4 bases and 12 bases, with 15 bases remaining between them. Per germline, CDR1 KGHDR and CDR2 SFDVKD. The CDR3 DNA reads TGTGCCACCAGTGACTCCGGACCCATTGGGTACTTC. Protein product: CATSDSGPIGYF.

There are many counts of this clonotype. The rearrangement uses TRBV20-1 and TRBJ1-1; D gene uncertain. The CDR3 loop spans 13 amino acids. Germline V gives CDR1 DFQATT, CDR2 SNEGSKA (reference sequence). V was pared by 0 bases and J by 4 bases, with 9 bases between. The CDR3 here is CSAREPGSTEAFF. The CDR3 DNA reads TGCAGTGCTAGAGAACCGGGGAGCACTGAAGCTTTCTTT.

This clonotype has at least ten counts. The chain carries TRBV29-1 and TRBJ2-3; possible D gene TRBD2, 7 bases. Trimming took off 8 bases at V and 7 bases at J, with 22 bases between the two ends. CDR3 length equals 14 residues. Germline V gene sequence: CDR1 SQVTM, CDR2 ANQGSEA. DNA for the CDR3: TGCAGCCAAGCCGGGCAGGGGAGGGAAAATACGCAGTATTTT. This gives the protein CSQAGQGRENTQYF.

In its sample, this clonotype was seen a few times. The chain uses TRBV6-2 or TRBV6-3 and TRBJ2-7; the D gene could be TRBD1 or TRBD2 (6 bases each). Deletions cut 6 bases from V and 5 bases from J, with 17 bases between. CDR3 length: 14 residues. Germline V CDR1 and CDR2: MNHEY, SVGEGT. This chain's CDR3 is CASSLRGQPHEQYF. CDR3 DNA sequence: TGTGCCAGCAGCCTACGGGGGCAGCCCCACGAGCAGTACTTC.

This clonotype was detected a few times. The chain combines TRBV12-3 or TRBV12-4 with TRBJ2-7, with 7 bases aligning to TRBD1. V lost 7 bases and J lost 2; bases outside the gene matches: 8. This CDR3 contains 14 residues. This chain's CDR3 is CASTKGQPPYEQYF. CDR3 DNA: TGTGCCAGCACCAAGGGACAGCCCCCCTACGAGCAGTACTTC.

V gene TRBV28 combines with J gene TRBJ2-5, with D possibly being TRBD1 (6 bases). CDR3 size: 14 residues. Per germline, CDR1 MDHEN and CDR2 SYDVKM. V was pared by 6 bases and J by 2 bases, with 13 bases between. The CDR3: CASSHLTGQETQYF. CDR3 in DNA: TGTGCCAGCAGCCACTTGACAGGACAAGAGACCCAGTACTTC.

This clonotype appeared many times. This rearrangement joins TRBV19 to TRBJ1-1; 7 nucleotides align to TRBD1. The J segment lost 4 bases and the V segment lost 3 bases, leaving 5 bases of the junction unmatched. This CDR3 region has 14 residues. The germline CDR1 and CDR2 sequences are LNHDA and SQIVND (reference sequence). The CDR3 region has the DNA TGTGCCAGTAGTATCGGTGACAGGGTCACTGAAGCTTTCTTT. The encoded protein is CASSIGDRVTEAFF.

The chain carries TRBV5-1 and TRBJ2-7; no definite D call. Germline loops: CDR1 SGHRS, CDR2 YFSETQ. This CDR3 is built from 14 residues. The germline V and J ends were trimmed by 5 bases and 0 bases, with 12 bases remaining between them. CDR3 loop: CASRDRVSSYEQYF. The DNA of the CDR3 is TGCGCCAGCAGGGATAGGGTTAGCTCCTACGAGCAGTACTTC.

The rearrangement uses TRBV11-1 and TRBJ2-1; no reliable D call. Deletions cut 7 bases from V and 7 bases from J, with 17 bases between. Per the germline V gene, CDR1 is SGHAT and CDR2 is FQDESV (reference sequence). The CDR3 is 14 amino acids. CDR3 in amino acids: CASTLERVGNEQFF. CDR3 nucleotides: TGTGCCAGCACCCTGGAAAGGGTAGGGAATGAGCAGTTCTTC.

The rearrangement links TRBV11-2 to TRBJ2-7; D assignment may be TRBD1 or TRBD2 (6 bases each). Germline assignment: CDR1 SGHAT and CDR2 FQNNGV. This CDR3 comprises 14 residues. V lost 1 base to trimming and J lost 5 bases, with 12 bases between them. For the CDR3, the DNA is TGTGCCAGCAGCTTAGGGGGGGCGCTTAACGAGCAGTACTTC. This translates into CASSLGGALNEQYF. Combining the CDR3 with reference TRBV11-2 and TRBJ2-7 gives the whole variable domain EAGVAQSPRYKIIEKRQSVAFWCNPISGHATLYWYQQILGQGPKLLIQFQNNGVVDDSQLPKDRFSAERLKGVDSTLKIQPAKLEDSAVYLCASSLGGALNEQYFGPGTRLTVT.

This clonotype was counted at least ten times. V usage is TRBV7-3 and J usage is TRBJ2-6; unclear D gene. V was cut by 2 bases and J by 0 bases, with 5 bases left in between. CDR3 size: 15 residues. The germline gives CDR1 SGHTA, CDR2 FQGTGA. The CDR3 loop is CASSLQSSGANVLTF. The DNA of the CDR3 is TGTGCCAGCAGCTTACAGAGCTCTGGGGCCAACGTCCTGACTTTC.

This clonotype was detected once. A much more abundant neighbour one base away suggests this may be a read error. This chain joins TRBV6-5 and TRBJ1-6; 7 nucleotides agree with TRBD1. CDR3 length: 16 residues. J was trimmed by 7 bases and V by 7 bases; bases with no gene match: 13. Germline CDR1 is MNHEY and CDR2 is SVGAGI. The CDR3 DNA is TGTGCCAGCATGACTCGGATAGGGGGCAACAATTCACCCCTCCACTTT. This translates into CASMTRIGGNNSPLHF.

This clonotype showed up just a few times. The V gene is TRBV29-1, the J gene TRBJ1-2; possible D gene TRBD1, 5 bases. The germline gives CDR1 SQVTM, CDR2 ANQGSEA. Trimming left V 3 bases short and J 6 bases short, with 14 bases between. The CDR3 consists of 13 residues. The CDR3 spells CSVDPARVDGYTF. Here the CDR3 DNA reads TGCAGCGTTGACCCCGCCAGGGTAGATGGCTACACCTTC.

This clonotype was seen a handful of times. The chain uses TRBV27 and TRBJ2-5; 8 nucleotides match TRBD2. Germline values: CDR1 MNHEY, CDR2 SMNVEV (reference sequence). This CDR3 is built from 14 residues. V was clipped by 5 bases and J by 4 bases; unmatched bases: 6. The CDR3 sequence is CASSPGGGAETQYF. The CDR3 nucleotides read TGTGCCAGCAGTCCGGGGGGGGGCGCAGAGACCCAGTACTTC.

In this sample, this clonotype turned up many times. V is TRBV6-5 and J is TRBJ1-5; TRBD1 might be the D (5 bases). This CDR3 contains 18 residues. The germline gives CDR1 MNHEY, CDR2 SVGAGI. V lost 6 bases, J lost 3 bases, and 24 bases lay in between. The CDR3 nucleotides read TGTGCCAGCAGGCGCCGCGCCCTAATGGGACGCTCCAATCAGCCCCAGCATTTT. It encodes CASRRRALMGRSNQPQHF.

This clonotype was recorded a few times. The chain links TRBV12-3 or TRBV12-4 to TRBJ1-2; D uncertain. This CDR3 contains 15 residues. V was trimmed by 7 bases and J by 0 bases, leaving 15 bases between them. The CDR3 DNA is TGTGCCAGCATCCCGCCGAGCCTTTCTAACTATGGCTACACCTTC. Protein sequence: CASIPPSLSNYGYTF.

The V call is TRBV2, the J call TRBJ1-5; TRBD1 matches at 11 bases. The germline CDR1 and CDR2 sequences are SNHLY and FYNNEI. The CDR3 runs 15 residues. Losses at the gene ends were 6 bases for V and 4 bases for J; bases not matched to a gene: 5. The CDR3 protein is CASRSGTGGNQPQHF. As DNA, the CDR3 is TGTGCCAGCAGATCCGGGACAGGGGGAAATCAGCCCCAGCATTTT. Full variable domain (outside the CDR3, taken from reference TRBV2 and TRBJ1-5): EPEVTQTPSHQVTQMGQEVILRCVPISNHLYFYWYRQILGQKVEFLVSFYNNEISEKSEIFDDQFSVERPDGSNFTLKIRSTKLEDSAMYFCASRSGTGGNQPQHFGDGTRLSIL.

The chain has TRBV16 and TRBJ2-2; D remains ambiguous. CDR3 length equals 14 residues. CDR1 KGHSY and CDR2 FQNENV come from the germline V gene. V lost 0 bases, J lost 11 bases, and 13 bases lay in between. CDR3 amino acids: CASSQSRGSSELFF. DNA of the CDR3: TGTGCCAGCAGCCAATCCAGAGGAAGCTCAGAGCTGTTTTTT.